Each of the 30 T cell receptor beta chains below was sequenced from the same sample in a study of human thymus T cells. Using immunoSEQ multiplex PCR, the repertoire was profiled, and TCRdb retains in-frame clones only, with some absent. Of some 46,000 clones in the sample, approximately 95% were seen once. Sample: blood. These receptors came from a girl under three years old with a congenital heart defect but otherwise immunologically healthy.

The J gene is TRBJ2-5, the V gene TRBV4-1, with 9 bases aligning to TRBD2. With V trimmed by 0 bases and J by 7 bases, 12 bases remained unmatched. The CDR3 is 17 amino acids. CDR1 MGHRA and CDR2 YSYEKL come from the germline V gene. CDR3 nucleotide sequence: TGCGCCAGCAGCCAAGAAGGGGTTAGCGGGAGTCGAGGGACCCAGTACTTC. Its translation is CASSQEGVSGSRGTQYF.

CDR3 coding DNA: TGTGCCAGCAGGGGGCGCCGCGAAACCTACTATGGCTACACCTTC. Protein sequence: CASRGRRETYYGYTF. This chain links TRBV6-1 with TRBJ1-2; D possibly corresponds to TRBD1 (5 bases). This CDR3 region has 15 residues. Trimming removed 6 bases at V and 3 bases at J, with 17 bases between. Germline-derived CDR1 and CDR2 are MNHNS and SASEGT.

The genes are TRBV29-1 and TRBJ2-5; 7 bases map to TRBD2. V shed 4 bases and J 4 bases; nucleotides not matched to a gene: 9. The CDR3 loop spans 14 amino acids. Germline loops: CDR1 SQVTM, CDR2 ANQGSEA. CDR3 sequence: CSVGAGPGGETQYF. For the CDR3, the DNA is TGCAGCGTTGGGGCGGGCCCGGGAGGAGAGACCCAGTACTTC.

CDR3 bases: TGTGCCAGCAGCTTACGGACAGGGGGTGAAACGAATGAGCAGTTCTTC. It yields the protein CASSLRTGGETNEQFF. The rearrangement uses TRBV7-9 and TRBJ2-1; TRBD1 aligns across 10 bases. The trim removed 2 bases at V and 7 bases at J, leaving 8 bases unmatched. Germline loops: CDR1 SEHNR, CDR2 FQNEAQ (reference sequence). There are 16 residues in the CDR3. Filled out from reference TRBV7-9 and TRBJ2-1, the complete variable domain reads DTGVSQNPRHKITKRGQNVTFRCDPISEHNRLYWYRQTLGQGPEFLTYFQNEAQLEKSRLLSDRFSAERPKGSFSTLEIQRTEQGDSAMYLCASSLRTGGETNEQFFGPGTRLTVL.

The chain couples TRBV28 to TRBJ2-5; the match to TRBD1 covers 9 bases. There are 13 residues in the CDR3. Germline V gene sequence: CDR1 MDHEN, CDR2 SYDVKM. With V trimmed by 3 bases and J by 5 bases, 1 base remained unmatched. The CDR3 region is CASSFGTGETQYF. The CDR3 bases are TGTGCCAGCAGTTTCGGGACAGGGGAGACCCAGTACTTC.

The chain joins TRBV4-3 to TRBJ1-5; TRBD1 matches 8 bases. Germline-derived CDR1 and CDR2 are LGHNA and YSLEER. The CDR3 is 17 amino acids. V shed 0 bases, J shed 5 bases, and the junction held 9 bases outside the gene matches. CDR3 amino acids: CASSQDPPDRDHQPQHF. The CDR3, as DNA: TGCGCCAGCAGCCAAGATCCCCCGGACAGGGACCATCAGCCCCAGCATTTT.

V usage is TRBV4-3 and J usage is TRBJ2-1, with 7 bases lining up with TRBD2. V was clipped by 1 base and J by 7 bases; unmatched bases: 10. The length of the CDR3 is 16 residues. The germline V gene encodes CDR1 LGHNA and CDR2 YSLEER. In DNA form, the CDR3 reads TGCGCCAGCAGCCAAGCCTGGGCCAGTAGCGGGAATGAGCAGTTCTTC. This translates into CASSQAWASSGNEQFF.

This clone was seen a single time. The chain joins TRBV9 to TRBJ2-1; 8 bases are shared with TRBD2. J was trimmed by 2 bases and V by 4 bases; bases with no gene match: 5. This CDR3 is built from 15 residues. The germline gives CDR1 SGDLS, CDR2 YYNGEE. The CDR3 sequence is CASSPRLATYNEQFF. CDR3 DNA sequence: TGTGCCAGCAGCCCTCGACTAGCGACCTACAATGAGCAGTTCTTC.

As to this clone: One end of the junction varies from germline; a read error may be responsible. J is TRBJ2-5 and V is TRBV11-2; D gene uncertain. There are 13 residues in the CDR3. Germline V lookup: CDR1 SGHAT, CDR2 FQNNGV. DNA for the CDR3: TGTGCCAGCAGCTTAGCACAGCAAGAGACTCAGTACTTC. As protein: CASSLAQQETQYF.

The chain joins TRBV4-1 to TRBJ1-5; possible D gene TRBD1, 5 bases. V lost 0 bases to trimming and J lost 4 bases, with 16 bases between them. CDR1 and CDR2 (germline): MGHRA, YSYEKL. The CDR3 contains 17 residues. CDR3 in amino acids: CASSQESFFGGNQPQHF. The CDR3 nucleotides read TGCGCCAGCAGCCAAGAGTCCTTTTTCGGGGGAAATCAGCCCCAGCATTTT.

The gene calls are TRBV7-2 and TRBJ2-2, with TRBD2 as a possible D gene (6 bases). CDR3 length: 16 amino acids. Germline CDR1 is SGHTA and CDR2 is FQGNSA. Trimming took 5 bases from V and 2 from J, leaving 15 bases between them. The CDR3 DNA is TGTGCCAGCAGCCCCTTTTTCGGGAGAAACACCGGGGAGCTGTTTTTT. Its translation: CASSPFFGRNTGELFF.

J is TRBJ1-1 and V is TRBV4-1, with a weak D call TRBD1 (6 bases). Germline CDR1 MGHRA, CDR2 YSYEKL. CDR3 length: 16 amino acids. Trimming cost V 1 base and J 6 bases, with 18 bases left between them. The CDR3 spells CASSQARRGATAEAFF. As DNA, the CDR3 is TGCGCCAGCAGCCAAGCTCGGAGGGGGGCTACCGCTGAAGCTTTCTTT.

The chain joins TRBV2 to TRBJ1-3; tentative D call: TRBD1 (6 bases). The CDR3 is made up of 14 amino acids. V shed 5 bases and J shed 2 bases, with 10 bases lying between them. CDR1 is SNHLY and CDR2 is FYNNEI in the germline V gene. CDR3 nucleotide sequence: TGTGCCAGCAGTTTAACAGGGACTGGAAACACCATATATTTT. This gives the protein CASSLTGTGNTIYF.

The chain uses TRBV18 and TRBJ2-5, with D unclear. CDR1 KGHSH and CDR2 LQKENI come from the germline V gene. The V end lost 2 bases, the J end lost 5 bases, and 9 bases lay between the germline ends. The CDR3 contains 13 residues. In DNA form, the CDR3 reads TGTGCCAGCTCACCAGGGGTAGGGGAGACCCAGTACTTC. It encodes CASSPGVGETQYF.

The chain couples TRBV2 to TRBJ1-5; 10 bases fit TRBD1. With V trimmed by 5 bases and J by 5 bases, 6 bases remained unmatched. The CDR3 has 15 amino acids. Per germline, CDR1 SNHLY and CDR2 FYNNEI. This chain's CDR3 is CASSPGTGVDQPQHF. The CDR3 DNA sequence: TGTGCCAGCAGTCCCGGGACAGGGGTTGATCAGCCCCAGCATTTT.

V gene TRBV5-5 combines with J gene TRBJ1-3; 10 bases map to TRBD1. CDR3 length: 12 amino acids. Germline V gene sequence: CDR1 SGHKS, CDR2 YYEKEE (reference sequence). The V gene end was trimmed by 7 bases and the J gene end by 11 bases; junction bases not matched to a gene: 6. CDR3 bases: TGTGCCAGCGGGACAGGGGACTACTCCATATATTTT. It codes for CASGTGDYSIYF.

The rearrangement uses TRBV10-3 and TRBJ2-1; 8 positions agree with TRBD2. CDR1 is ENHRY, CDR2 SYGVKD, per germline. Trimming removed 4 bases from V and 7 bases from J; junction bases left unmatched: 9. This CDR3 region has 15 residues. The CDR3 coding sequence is TGTGCCATCAGTGCTCGGGAGGGCCTGGAGAATGAGCAGTTCTTC. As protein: CAISAREGLENEQFF.

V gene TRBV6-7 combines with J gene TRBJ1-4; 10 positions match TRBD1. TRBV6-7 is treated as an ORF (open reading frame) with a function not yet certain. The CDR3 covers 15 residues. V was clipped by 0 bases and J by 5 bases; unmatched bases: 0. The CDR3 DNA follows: TGTGCCAGCAGTTACTCGGGACAGGGGAATGAAAAACTGTTTTTT. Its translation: CASSYSGQGNEKLFF.

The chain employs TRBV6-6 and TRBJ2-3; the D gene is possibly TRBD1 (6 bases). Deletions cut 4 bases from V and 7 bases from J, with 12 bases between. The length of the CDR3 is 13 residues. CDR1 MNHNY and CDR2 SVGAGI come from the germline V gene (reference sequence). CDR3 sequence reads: CASSFTGTNTQYF. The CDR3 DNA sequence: TGTGCCAGCAGTTTTACAGGGACAAATACGCAGTATTTT.

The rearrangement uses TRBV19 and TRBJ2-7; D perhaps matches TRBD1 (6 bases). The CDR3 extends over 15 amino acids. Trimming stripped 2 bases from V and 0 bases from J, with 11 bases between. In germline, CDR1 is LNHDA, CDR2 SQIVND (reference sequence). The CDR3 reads CASSIKADSSYEQYF. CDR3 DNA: TGTGCCAGTAGTATAAAGGCGGACAGCTCCTACGAGCAGTACTTC.

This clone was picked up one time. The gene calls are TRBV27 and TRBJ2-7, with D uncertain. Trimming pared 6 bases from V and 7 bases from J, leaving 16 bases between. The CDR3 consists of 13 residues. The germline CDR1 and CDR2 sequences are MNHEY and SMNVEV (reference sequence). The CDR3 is CASSSRFLREQYF. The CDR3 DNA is TGTGCCAGCAGCAGTCGGTTTTTAAGAGAGCAGTACTTC.

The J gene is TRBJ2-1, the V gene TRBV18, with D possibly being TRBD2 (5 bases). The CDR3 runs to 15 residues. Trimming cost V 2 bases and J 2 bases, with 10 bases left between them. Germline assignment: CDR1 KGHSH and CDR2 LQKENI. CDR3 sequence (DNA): TGTGCCAGCTCACCAAGGCTAGCTGCCTACAATGAGCAGTTCTTC. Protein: CASSPRLAAYNEQFF. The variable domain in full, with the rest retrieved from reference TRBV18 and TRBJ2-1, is NAGVMQNPRHLVRRRGQEARLRCSPMKGHSHVYWYRQLPEEGLKFMVYLQKENIIDESGMPKERFSAEFPKEGPSILRIQQVVRGDSAAYFCASSPRLAAYNEQFFGPGTRLTVL.

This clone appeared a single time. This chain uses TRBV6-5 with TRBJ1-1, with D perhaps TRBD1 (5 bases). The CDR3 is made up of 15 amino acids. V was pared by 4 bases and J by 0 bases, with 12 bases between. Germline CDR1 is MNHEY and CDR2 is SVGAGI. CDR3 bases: TGTGCCAGCAGTTCCACAGGACTGTTGAACACTGAAGCTTTCTTT. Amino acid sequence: CASSSTGLLNTEAFF.

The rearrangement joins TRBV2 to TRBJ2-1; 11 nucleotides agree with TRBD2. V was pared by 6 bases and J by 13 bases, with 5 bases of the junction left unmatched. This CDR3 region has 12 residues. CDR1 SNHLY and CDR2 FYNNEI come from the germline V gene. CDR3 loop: CASSGLAGPQFF. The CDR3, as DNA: TGTGCCAGCAGCGGACTAGCGGGCCCCCAGTTCTTC.

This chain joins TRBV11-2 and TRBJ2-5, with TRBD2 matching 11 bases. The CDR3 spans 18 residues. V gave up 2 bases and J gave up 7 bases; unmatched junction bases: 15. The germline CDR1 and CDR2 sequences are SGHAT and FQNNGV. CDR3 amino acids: CASSLSGRLAGPPGTQYF. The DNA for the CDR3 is TGTGCCAGCAGCTTATCAGGTCGACTAGCGGGACCTCCAGGGACCCAGTACTTC.

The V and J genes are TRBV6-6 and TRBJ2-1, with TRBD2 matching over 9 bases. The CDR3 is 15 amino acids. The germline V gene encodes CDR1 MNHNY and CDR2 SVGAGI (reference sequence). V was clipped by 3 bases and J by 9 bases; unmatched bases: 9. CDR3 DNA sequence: TGTGCCAGCAGTTATCCGGGACTAGCAAATGGTGAGCAGTTCTTC. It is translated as CASSYPGLANGEQFF.

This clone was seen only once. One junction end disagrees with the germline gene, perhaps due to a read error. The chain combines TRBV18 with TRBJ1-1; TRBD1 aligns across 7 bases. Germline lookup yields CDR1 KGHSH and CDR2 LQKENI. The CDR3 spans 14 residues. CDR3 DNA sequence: TGTGCCAGCTCATCACCGGGACAGAGGACTGAAGCTTTCTTT. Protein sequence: CASSSPGQRTEAFF.

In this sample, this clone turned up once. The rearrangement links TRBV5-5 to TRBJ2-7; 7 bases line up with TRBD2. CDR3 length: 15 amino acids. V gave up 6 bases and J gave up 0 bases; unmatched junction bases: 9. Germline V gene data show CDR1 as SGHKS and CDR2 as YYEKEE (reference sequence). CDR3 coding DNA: TGTGCCAGCACCCTGGCCGGGACTAACTCCTACGAGCAGTACTTC. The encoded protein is CASTLAGTNSYEQYF.

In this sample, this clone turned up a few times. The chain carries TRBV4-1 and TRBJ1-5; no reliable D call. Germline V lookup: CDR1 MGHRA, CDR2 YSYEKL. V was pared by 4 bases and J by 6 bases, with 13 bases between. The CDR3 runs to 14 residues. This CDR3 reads CASSPPGLGQPQHF. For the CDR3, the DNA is TGCGCCAGCAGCCCGCCAGGTTTAGGTCAGCCCCAGCATTTT.

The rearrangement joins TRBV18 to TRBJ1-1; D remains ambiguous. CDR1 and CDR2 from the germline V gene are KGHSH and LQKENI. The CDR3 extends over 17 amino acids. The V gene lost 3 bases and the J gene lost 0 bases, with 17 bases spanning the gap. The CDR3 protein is CASSPRKVVGVNTEAFF. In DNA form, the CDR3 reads TGTGCCAGCTCACCGCGGAAGGTAGTTGGAGTGAACACTGAAGCTTTCTTT.